Sequencing of this TCR beta chain was carried out in a study of early T cells in non-severe SARS-CoV-2 infection. Study context: Sequencing was performed on bulk RNA from unsorted whole blood, leaving chains unpaired.

Study-wide results and limits: VDJdb matches were skewed toward anti-spike CD8 T cell responses.

V gave up 7 bases and J gave up 1 base, with 13 bases separating them. Germline-derived CDR1 and CDR2 are LGHDT and YNNKEL (reference sequence). The length of the CDR3 is 15 residues. This clonotype was counted many times. The antigen is undetermined. TCRdb recomputed calls from the 5' RACE reads with MiXCR, one row per CDR3 protein. Among about 55,000 distinct CDR3 sequences, around 12% were seen once, and the ten largest hold about 4%. This TCR was sampled from an adult who was a healthcare worker with PCR-confirmed SARS-CoV-2 infection or an uninfected control (not recorded which). The gene calls are TRBV3-1 and TRBJ2-2; no reliable D call. Sequencing was carried out using whole blood. The CDR3 nucleotides read TGTGCCAGCACAGCTTTGACGGGGAACACCGGGGAGCTGTTTTTT. This gives the protein CASTALTGNTGELFF. The full variable domain, its missing parts supplied by reference TRBV3-1 and TRBJ2-2, is DTAVSQTPKYLVTQMGNDKSIKCEQNLGHDTMYWYKQDSKKFLKIMFSYNNKELIINETVPNRFSPKSPDKAHLNLHINSLELGDSAVYFCASTALTGNTGELFFGEGSRLTVL.